The present entry profiles one T cell receptor beta chain with its context. This entry comes from a study of OX40 agonist ivuxolimab in advanced cancers. At the level of the study: Ivuxolimab, which patients received intravenously every 2 weeks, was dosed at 0.01 to 10 mg/kg. Past anti-PD-1, anti-PD-L1 or anti-CTLA-4 therapy was accepted, and 30% to 50% had received some. Aged roughly 23 to 90 with a mean of roughly 65 years, they were around 83% male.

Per germline, CDR1 SGHVS and CDR2 FQNEAQ. Trimming stripped 5 bases from V and 3 bases from J, with 11 bases between. The CDR3 extends over 13 amino acids. Autoimmune disease history or systemic immunosuppression led to patients being barred. Profiling relied on immunoSEQ multiplex PCR, and the TCRdb table lists in-frame clones only, not all of them. This table holds roughly 62,000 clones, over 80% found once. The sequenced sample was CD4+ or CD8+ T cells sorted from blood, obtained in a trial of the OX40 agonist ivuxolimab. This receptor was taken from an adult with an advanced solid tumor such as melanoma, head and neck, liver or kidney cancer. The genes are TRBV7-8 and TRBJ2-7; possibly TRBD1 for D (6 bases). The CDR3 nucleotides read TGTGCCAGCAGCAGAGCGGACAGCTACGAGCAGTACTTC. This encodes CASSRADSYEQYF.